Listed here are 32 T cell receptor beta chains from one sample, sequenced in a study of cytomegalovirus exposure and HLA in healthy donors. The PCR ran on 60 Vbeta and 13 Jbeta primers. Repertoires were generated with immunoSEQ multiplex PCR, while TCRdb's copy carries only in-frame clones and drops some. The repertoire holds about 110,000 clones, with 60% to 80% as singletons. The sample comprised PBMCs. The receptors come from a man aged 25-40 years in good health and CMV-seronegative.

The chain has TRBV29-1 and TRBJ2-3, with 10 positions matching TRBD2. The CDR3 runs to 16 residues. V shed 4 bases and J 4 bases; nucleotides not matched to a gene: 11. The V gene's germline CDR1 is SQVTM and CDR2 ANQGSEA. This CDR3 is CSVGREAGGPADTQYF. In DNA form, the CDR3 reads TGCAGCGTTGGTAGAGAAGCGGGAGGGCCGGCAGATACGCAGTATTTT.

V usage is TRBV7-8 and J usage is TRBJ2-5, with TRBD2 matching over 13 bases. The J segment lost 7 bases and the V segment lost 4 bases, leaving 6 bases of the junction unmatched. The germline V gene has CDR1 SGHVS and CDR2 FQNEAQ. This CDR3 comprises 15 residues. CDR3 coding DNA: TGTGCCAGCAGCTATGGACTAGCGGGAGTCGGGACCCAGTACTTC. Amino acid sequence: CASSYGLAGVGTQYF.

The chain couples TRBV2 to TRBJ1-5, with 10 positions matching TRBD1. The germline CDR1 and CDR2 sequences are SNHLY and FYNNEI. The CDR3 consists of 18 residues. V gave up 6 bases and J gave up 0 bases; unmatched junction bases: 11. The CDR3 loop reads CASSAGTGVARSNQPQHF. CDR3 bases: TGTGCCAGCAGCGCCGGGACAGGGGTCGCGCGTAGCAATCAGCCCCAGCATTTT.

This clone was seen more than once but under ten times. The genes are TRBV4-2 and TRBJ2-5; 11 nucleotides line up with TRBD2. The CDR3 is 17 residues long. V lost 0 bases and J lost 9; bases outside the gene matches: 12. The germline CDR1 and CDR2 sequences are LGHNA and YNFKEQ. CDR3 nucleotides: TGTGCCAGCAGCCAAGATTCCGGGACTAGCGGACACCCCCCCCAGTACTTC. This codes for CASSQDSGTSGHPPQYF.

The J gene is TRBJ2-1, the V gene TRBV4-3, with 8 bases that match TRBD2. This CDR3 contains 17 residues. Germline lookup yields CDR1 LGHNA and CDR2 YSLEER. V gave up 0 bases and J gave up 4 bases; unmatched junction bases: 8. DNA of the CDR3: TGCGCCAGCAGCCAAGAACCCTACGGGACTAGGTACAATGAGCAGTTCTTC. This codes for CASSQEPYGTRYNEQFF.

This clone was counted a single time. The chain couples TRBV7-9 to TRBJ2-1, with TRBD2 as a possible D gene (5 bases). Germline assignment: CDR1 SEHNR and CDR2 FQNEAQ (reference sequence). There are 13 residues in the CDR3. Trimming cost V 5 bases and J 5 bases, with 10 bases left between them. In DNA form, the CDR3 reads TGTGCCAGCAGCACTACTAGTCACAATGAGCAGTTCTTC. This encodes CASSTTSHNEQFF.

This chain uses TRBV30 with TRBJ2-1; the match to TRBD2 covers 9 bases. This CDR3 has 13 amino acids. CDR1 is GTSNPN and CDR2 is SVGIG in the germline V gene (reference sequence). J gave up 3 bases and V 7 bases, and 4 bases lay outside the gene matches. In DNA, the CDR3 is TGTGCCTTTAGCGGGAGTGTCTACAATGAGCAGTTCTTC. Translation gives CAFSGSVYNEQFF. The variable domain in full, completed from reference TRBV30 and TRBJ2-1, reads SQTIHQWPATLVQPVGSPLSLECTVEGTSNPNLYWYRQAAGRGLQLLFYSVGIGQISSEVPQNLSASRPQDRQFILSSKKLLLSDSGFYLCAFSGSVYNEQFFGPGTRLTVL.

As to this clone: A junction end diverges from the germline sequence, so it may reflect a read error. Other DNA sequences in the same sample also yield this CDR3. CDR3 bases: TGTGCCAGCAGCTTTTCCTATGAGCAGTTCTTC. Translation gives CASSFSYEQFF. The rearrangement joins TRBV5-1 to TRBJ2-1; no clear D. CDR1 is SGHRS and CDR2 is YFSETQ in the germline V gene. This CDR3 has 11 amino acids.

The chain uses TRBV11-2 and TRBJ1-2; no firm D call. Germline CDR1 is SGHAT and CDR2 is FQNNGV. Trimming left V 0 bases short and J 2 bases short, with 10 bases between. This CDR3 has 15 residues. As DNA, the CDR3 is TGTGCCAGCAGCTTAGATCGGAGTGCCAACTATGGCTACACCTTC. Translation: CASSLDRSANYGYTF.

The chain carries TRBV7-2 and TRBJ1-2, with TRBD1 matching 11 bases. Germline assignment: CDR1 SGHTA and CDR2 FQGNSA. The ends lost 5 bases at V and 0 bases at J; junction bases unmatched: 5. The CDR3 runs to 16 residues. The CDR3, as DNA: TGTGCCAGCAGCGGGACAGGGGGGGCATCTAACTATGGCTACACCTTC. Its translation is CASSGTGGASNYGYTF.

This clone was seen a handful of times. The V call is TRBV4-3, the J call TRBJ2-2, with D possibly matching TRBD1 (5 bases). Trimming pared 1 base from V and 3 bases from J, leaving 9 bases between. The CDR3 is 15 amino acids. Germline CDR1 reads LGHNA; CDR2 reads YSLEER. The chain's CDR3 is CASSQVRGHTGELFF. In nucleotides, the CDR3 is TGCGCCAGCAGCCAAGTAAGGGGCCACACCGGGGAGCTGTTTTTT.

This clone was detected a few times. The J gene is TRBJ1-5, the V gene TRBV4-3; no clear D. The V end was cut by 4 bases, the J end by 2 bases, with 9 bases between. The CDR3 is made up of 14 amino acids. Looked up from germline, CDR1 is LGHNA and CDR2 is YSLEER. The CDR3 DNA reads as TGCGCCAGCAGCCCGGGCGGGGGCAATCAGCCCCAGCATTTT. It codes for CASSPGGGNQPQHF.

This chain connects TRBV29-1 to TRBJ2-5; D might be TRBD1 (6 bases). Germline CDR1 SQVTM, CDR2 ANQGSEA. The CDR3 has 12 amino acids. V lost 4 bases, J lost 2 bases, and 8 bases lay in between. Here the CDR3 DNA reads TGCAGCGTTGGACAGGCACAAGAGACCCAGTACTTC. Its translation is CSVGQAQETQYF.

The V gene is TRBV4-2, the J gene TRBJ2-7; maybe TRBD2 (6 bases). Germline CDR1 LGHNA, CDR2 YNFKEQ. Trimming took 6 bases from V and 3 from J, leaving 15 bases between them. The CDR3 covers 14 residues. The DNA of the CDR3 is TGTGCCAGCAGTCAGCTAGCGCTAGACTACGAGCAGTACTTC. As protein: CASSQLALDYEQYF.

The rearrangement links TRBV6-5 to TRBJ2-7; 8 nucleotides line up with TRBD1. The CDR3 runs to 15 residues. CDR1 and CDR2 (germline): MNHEY, SVGAGI. V was clipped by 6 bases and J by 2 bases; unmatched bases: 9. The CDR3, as DNA: TGTGCCAGCAGCGTATCCCGGGACAGGCCCTACGAGCAGTACTTC. This sequence encodes CASSVSRDRPYEQYF.

V and J are TRBV4-3 and TRBJ2-1; 10 bases are shared with TRBD2. V was pared by 0 bases and J by 5 bases, with 10 bases of the junction left unmatched. CDR3 length equals 18 residues. Germline CDR1 is LGHNA and CDR2 is YSLEER. CDR3 coding DNA: TGCGCCAGCAGCCAAGATGTGGCTAGCGGGAGTAGGGACAATGAGCAGTTCTTC. Translated, it gives CASSQDVASGSRDNEQFF.

This chain connects TRBV6-4 to TRBJ2-6; TRBD2 is a possible D gene (6 bases). V lost 5 bases to trimming and J lost 2 bases, with 10 bases between them. CDR3 size: 15 residues. CDR1 is MRHNA and CDR2 is SNTAGT in the germline V gene. The CDR3 coding sequence is TGTGCCAGCAGTCCCTCGGGGGCTGGGGCCAACGTCCTGACTTTC. The encoded protein is CASSPSGAGANVLTF.

This clone occurred a few times. The CDR3 DNA reads as TGCAGCAGTACACAGGGGATCGACACTGAAGCTTTCTTT. The encoded protein is CSSTQGIDTEAFF. The chain combines TRBV29-1 with TRBJ1-1; 7 nucleotides align to TRBD1. The V segment lost 8 bases and the J segment 3 bases; nucleotides outside the gene matches: 9. Germline V gives CDR1 SQVTM, CDR2 ANQGSEA. The CDR3 contains 13 residues.

The chain combines TRBV6-1 with TRBJ2-3; perhaps TRBD2 as D (5 bases). The CDR3 spans 13 residues. The germline gives CDR1 MNHNS, CDR2 SASEGT. Trimming removed 6 bases at V and 1 base at J, with 8 bases between. This chain's CDR3 is CASRPGGTDTQYF. CDR3 bases: TGTGCCAGCAGACCCGGGGGCACAGATACGCAGTATTTT.

CDR3 residues: CATAGQGAGEQYF. CDR3 in DNA: TGTGCCACGGCGGGACAGGGGGCAGGTGAGCAGTACTTC. J is TRBJ2-7 and V is TRBV6-1, with 12 bases matching TRBD1. The CDR3 runs 13 residues. Unmatched junction bases numbered 8, after V lost 10 bases and J lost 7 bases. Germline V CDR1 and CDR2: MNHNS, SASEGT.

In nucleotides, the CDR3 is TGCAGCGTTGATCCAGGGGCTCGGTCTTTCTTT. Residues: CSVDPGARSFF. The rearrangement joins TRBV29-1 to TRBJ1-1; perhaps TRBD1 as D (6 bases). Germline CDR1 reads SQVTM; CDR2 reads ANQGSEA. Trimming cost V 3 bases and J 12 bases, with 14 bases left between them. The CDR3 extends over 11 amino acids.

V and J are TRBV6-1 and TRBJ1-4; 9 positions match TRBD1. The CDR3 has 15 amino acids. CDR1 and CDR2 (germline): MNHNS, SASEGT. Trimming cost V 2 bases and J 7 bases; bases outside gene matches: 5. Here the CDR3 DNA reads TGTGCCAGCAGTGAAAGTGGGACAGGGACTGAAAAACTGTTTTTT. Protein sequence: CASSESGTGTEKLFF.

V is TRBV19 and J is TRBJ2-5; 8 bases are a match to TRBD2. Germline CDR1 LNHDA, CDR2 SQIVND (reference sequence). J was trimmed by 6 bases and V by 4 bases; bases with no gene match: 10. The CDR3 contains 15 residues. CDR3 DNA sequence: TGTGCCAGTAGTACTCAGCGGGGGCGGATCCAGACCCAGTACTTC. Protein: CASSTQRGRIQTQYF.

The V and J genes are TRBV11-2 and TRBJ2-7, with D possibly matching TRBD2 (6 bases). Germline V CDR1 and CDR2: SGHAT, FQNNGV. V was cut by 4 bases and J by 1 base, with 8 bases left in between. The CDR3 runs to 13 residues. This chain's CDR3 is CASSWDSSYEQYF. In nucleotides, the CDR3 is TGTGCCAGCAGCTGGGACTCTTCCTACGAGCAGTACTTC.

The chain carries TRBV7-3 and TRBJ2-1, with 7 nucleotides matching TRBD2. The CDR3 consists of 14 residues. With 2 bases clipped from V and 2 bases from J, the junction kept 0 bases outside the gene matches. The germline CDR1 and CDR2 sequences are SGHTA and FQGTGA. CDR3: CASSLAGAYNEQFF. CDR3 sequence (DNA): TGTGCCAGCAGCTTAGCGGGGGCCTACAATGAGCAGTTCTTC.

The chain has TRBV18 and TRBJ2-7, with a possible D match to TRBD2 (5 bases). This CDR3 is built from 16 residues. V shed 4 bases and J shed 5 bases, with 21 bases lying between them. Germline V lookup: CDR1 KGHSH, CDR2 LQKENI. The DNA for the CDR3 is TGTGCCAGCTCACAGATAATCCTCGGACTGCCCGACGAGCAGTACTTC. Translating gives CASSQIILGLPDEQYF.

This clone was counted a single time. Mismatch with germline at one junction end may stem from a read error. The chain uses TRBV5-1 and TRBJ1-2; D unclear. This CDR3 spans 15 amino acids. CDR1 and CDR2 (germline): SGHRS, YFSETQ. CDR3: CASSLDRFSNYVYTF. The CDR3 DNA sequence: TGCGCCAGCAGCTTGGATCGGTTTTCCAACTATGTCTACACCTTC.

The table lists this clone with a few counts. The chain joins TRBV5-6 to TRBJ2-5; a possible D gene is TRBD1 (6 bases). Judging by the DNA end, TRBJ2-7 fits better; the J call may be wrong. CDR1 and CDR2 from the germline V gene are SGHDT and YYEEEE. CDR3 length equals 13 residues. The CDR3: CASSLTGYYEQYF. Here the CDR3 DNA reads TGTGCCAGCAGCTTGACAGGGTACTACGAGCAGTACTTC.

The chain joins TRBV5-6 to TRBJ1-1, with 10 bases fitting TRBD1. Germline V gene sequence: CDR1 SGHDT, CDR2 YYEEEE. The CDR3 is 15 amino acids. V lost 3 bases, J lost 4 bases, and 6 bases stayed unmatched. The CDR3 reads CASSSVTGGITEAFF. As DNA, the CDR3 is TGTGCCAGCAGCTCCGTGACAGGGGGCATCACTGAAGCTTTCTTT.

This sequence joins TRBV6-5 and TRBJ1-2; TRBD1 is a possible D gene (5 bases). Germline CDR1 reads MNHEY; CDR2 reads SVGAGI. Trimming cost V 0 bases and J 1 base, with 12 bases left between them. The CDR3 has 16 amino acids. The DNA of the CDR3 is TGTGCCAGCAGTTACTCCTGGACACAGAATAACTATGGCTACACCTTC. It yields the protein CASSYSWTQNNYGYTF.

This rearrangement joins TRBV2 to TRBJ1-5; D may be TRBD1 (5 bases). Germline V lookup: CDR1 SNHLY, CDR2 FYNNEI. V was cut by 7 bases and J by 4 bases, with 11 bases left in between. There are 13 residues in the CDR3. The CDR3 sequence is CASNQGENQPQHF. CDR3 bases: TGTGCCAGCAACCAAGGGGAAAATCAGCCCCAGCATTTT.

The genes are TRBV7-6 and TRBJ2-5; possibly TRBD1 for D (6 bases). V lost 6 bases and J 1 base, leaving 15 bases between the germline ends. The CDR3 runs to 15 residues. Germline V gives CDR1 SGHVS, CDR2 FNYEAQ. The chain's CDR3 is CASRPIGTIQETQYF. The CDR3 DNA reads TGTGCCAGCAGGCCGATCGGGACAATCCAAGAGACCCAGTACTTC.